What follows are 3 T cell receptor beta chains derived from one specimen sequenced in a study of blood T cell repertoires in COVID-19. This table comes from immunoSEQ multiplex PCR, and its TCRdb copy is limited to in-frame clones, with some not included. Among roughly 260,000 clones listed, about 90% were seen once. The sequencing sample was made of peripheral blood. All receptors come from a woman in her forties with acute or convalescent COVID-19.

The chain recombines TRBV21-1 with TRBJ2-7; the tabulated D call, TRBD1, remains unverified against the DNA. TRBV21-1 counts as a pseudogene. The CDR3 runs to 17 residues. The CDR3 DNA is TGTGCCAGCAGCCCTGTCCTCCCGGGACAGGGGGCCTACGAGCAGTACGTC. Amino acid sequence: CASSPVLPGQGAYEQYV.

The J gene is TRBJ2-1, the V gene TRBV5-5; no reliable D call. The length of the CDR3 is 13 residues. Trimming took 0 bases from V and 2 from J, leaving 3 bases between them. Germline loops: CDR1 SGHKS, CDR2 YYEKEE (reference sequence). CDR3 protein: CASSLEPYNEQFF. CDR3 bases: TGTGCCAGCAGCTTGGAGCCCTACAATGAGCAGTTCTTC.

V gene TRBV5-4 combines with J gene TRBJ1-6; D unresolved. This CDR3 spans 14 amino acids. Trimming removed 4 bases at V and 13 bases at J, with 18 bases between. CDR1 is SGHNT and CDR2 is YYREEE in the germline V gene (reference sequence). CDR3 in amino acids: CASSLRWEESPLHF. As DNA, the CDR3 is TGTGCCAGCAGCCTTCGTTGGGAGGAATCCCCCCTCCACTTT.